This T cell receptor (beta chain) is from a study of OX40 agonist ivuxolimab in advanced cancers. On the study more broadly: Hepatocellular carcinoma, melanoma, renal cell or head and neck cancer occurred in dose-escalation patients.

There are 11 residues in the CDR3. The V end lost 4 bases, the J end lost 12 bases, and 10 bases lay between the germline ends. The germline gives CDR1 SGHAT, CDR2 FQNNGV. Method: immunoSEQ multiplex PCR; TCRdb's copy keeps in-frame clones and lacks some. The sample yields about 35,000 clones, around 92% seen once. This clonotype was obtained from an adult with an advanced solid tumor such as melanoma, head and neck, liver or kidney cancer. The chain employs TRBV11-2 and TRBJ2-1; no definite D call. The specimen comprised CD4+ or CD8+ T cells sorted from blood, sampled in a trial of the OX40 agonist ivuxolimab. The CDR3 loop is CASSSPLGQFF. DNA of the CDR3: TGTGCCAGCAGCTCGCCGCTTGGGCAGTTCTTC.